This passage covers 17 T cell receptor beta chains from one sample sequenced in a study of response to subunit inactivated influenza vaccine. MiXCR, run by TCRdb on the RT-PCR reads, gives a single entry per CDR3 protein. The sample comprises hundreds of thousands of distinct CDR3 sequences, 12% to 15% of which are singletons, and 7.5% to 8% rests with the top ten. The source material was PBMCs from blood, sampled approximately 15 days before vaccination. All receptors come from a man in his fifties who received an inactivated influenza vaccine.

A few counts support this clonotype. The rearrangement links TRBV12-3 or TRBV12-4 to TRBJ2-5, with unresolved D. The CDR3 has 13 residues. The V end lost 6 bases, the J end lost 5 bases, and 13 bases lay between the germline ends. The CDR3: CASRSDPRETQYF. Written as DNA, the CDR3 is TGTGCCAGCAGATCGGACCCACGGGAGACCCAGTACTTC.

This clonotype was counted a few times. The genes are TRBV27 and TRBJ2-5; TRBD1 might be the D (5 bases). This CDR3 has 13 residues. CDR1 MNHEY and CDR2 SMNVEV come from the germline V gene (reference sequence). With 7 bases removed from V and 2 bases from J, the gap between germline ends came to 11 bases. CDR3 sequence reads: CASTAQAQETQYF. The CDR3 DNA reads as TGTGCCAGCACCGCACAGGCTCAAGAGACCCAGTACTTC.

In this sample, this clonotype turned up a few times. The chain links TRBV29-1 to TRBJ2-1, with 8 bases identical to TRBD2. The length of the CDR3 is 13 residues. Germline CDR1 reads SQVTM; CDR2 reads ANQGSEA. The junction had 11 bases not matched to a gene; V was cut back by 7 bases and J by 9 bases. DNA of the CDR3: TGCAGCGCCCTACCGGGAGGGCCGGGTGAGCAGTTCTTC. Translating it yields CSALPGGPGEQFF.

This clonotype was picked up many times. The J gene is TRBJ2-7, the V gene TRBV5-1, with TRBD1 as a possible D gene (6 bases). V shed 4 bases and J shed 5 bases, with 13 bases lying between them. Germline values: CDR1 SGHRS, CDR2 YFSETQ. CDR3 size: 13 residues. CDR3 coding DNA: TGCGCCAGCAGCCACCCAGGGGTTAACGAGCAGTACTTC. Translating gives CASSHPGVNEQYF.

The chain has TRBV5-1 and TRBJ2-1; maybe TRBD2 (6 bases). The CDR3 length is 15 residues. The V end was cut by 1 base, the J end by 6 bases, with 14 bases between. Per germline, CDR1 SGHRS and CDR2 YFSETQ. CDR3 amino acids: CASSLLAKVPNEQFF. The CDR3 nucleotides are TGCGCCAGCAGCTTGCTAGCGAAGGTACCCAATGAGCAGTTCTTC.

The chain links TRBV12-3 or TRBV12-4 to TRBJ1-3; possible D gene TRBD1, 5 bases. This CDR3 region has 15 residues. Trimming took 6 bases from V and 2 from J, leaving 14 bases between them. The CDR3 DNA sequence: TGTGCCAGCAGGCCCGGGAGGGGCCCTGGAAACACCATATATTTT. It specifies CASRPGRGPGNTIYF.

The V call is TRBV7-2, the J call TRBJ2-2, with a possible D match to TRBD1 (5 bases). Trimming removed 6 bases from V and 4 bases from J, with 15 bases in between. Per the germline V gene, CDR1 is SGHTA and CDR2 is FQGNSA. CDR3 size: 15 residues. Here the CDR3 reads CASRPPRTITGELFF. The CDR3 DNA sequence: TGTGCCAGCAGACCACCCCGGACAATCACCGGGGAGCTGTTTTTT.

In this sample, this clonotype turned up a few times. The J gene is TRBJ1-1, the V gene TRBV7-9, with D tentatively TRBD1 (6 bases). The CDR3 runs to 17 residues. Trimming stripped 5 bases from V and 1 base from J, with 20 bases between. Germline lookup yields CDR1 SEHNR and CDR2 FQNEAQ (reference sequence). This chain's CDR3 is CASSQPEVGGANTEAFF. In DNA, the CDR3 is TGTGCCAGCAGCCAACCGGAGGTCGGGGGGGCGAACACTGAAGCTTTCTTT.

This clonotype came up a few times. The chain is built from TRBV28 and TRBJ1-4; a weak D match, TRBD1 (5 bases). V was clipped by 3 bases and J by 6 bases, with 11 bases between them. This CDR3 is 14 amino acids long. Germline V lookup: CDR1 MDHEN, CDR2 SYDVKM. The CDR3 loop reads CASSFLVGDEKLFF. Here the CDR3 DNA reads TGTGCCAGCAGTTTCTTAGTAGGGGATGAAAAACTGTTTTTT.

This chain uses TRBV24-1 with TRBJ2-7; tentatively, D is TRBD1 (5 bases). V was pared by 2 bases and J by 2 bases, with 9 bases between. Germline CDR1 is KGHDR and CDR2 is SFDVKD. The CDR3 is 14 amino acids. In nucleotides, the CDR3 is TGTGCCACCAGTGATTCCAGGGTACCCTACGAGCAGTACTTC. This encodes CATSDSRVPYEQYF.

V usage is TRBV7-2 and J usage is TRBJ1-3; D ambiguous. Germline V gene data show CDR1 as SGHTA and CDR2 as FQGNSA. This CDR3 contains 16 residues. Trimming removed 1 base at V and 2 bases at J, with 12 bases between. The CDR3 DNA is TGTGCCAGCAGCTTAGAGGCAGGCAGAGCTGGAAACACCATATATTTT. It specifies CASSLEAGRAGNTIYF.

The V and J genes are TRBV24-1 and TRBJ2-7; D not certain. The CDR3 has 13 residues. Trimming took 4 bases from V and 6 from J, leaving 12 bases between them. Germline V gene data show CDR1 as KGHDR and CDR2 as SFDVKD. CDR3 nucleotide sequence: TGTGCCACCAGTGACCAAGGGTATCCCGAGCAGTACTTC. It translates to CATSDQGYPEQYF.

This clonotype was picked up a small number of times. V and J are TRBV12-3 or TRBV12-4 and TRBJ2-5; the D call may be TRBD1 or TRBD2 (5 bases each). Trimming left V 7 bases short and J 4 bases short, with 16 bases between. The length of the CDR3 is 14 residues. The chain's CDR3 is CASNVRGSRETQYF. The CDR3 DNA reads as TGTGCCAGCAACGTGAGGGGTTCCAGAGAGACCCAGTACTTC.

The rearrangement joins TRBV5-1 to TRBJ2-6; the D is unclear. In germline, CDR1 is SGHRS, CDR2 YFSETQ. The V gene lost 6 bases and the J gene lost 4 bases, with 11 bases spanning the gap. The CDR3 covers 14 residues. This chain's CDR3 is CASTQDSGANVLTF. The DNA of the CDR3 is TGCGCCAGCACCCAGGATTCGGGGGCCAACGTCCTGACTTTC.

The gene calls are TRBV6-1 and TRBJ2-3; the match to TRBD1 covers 7 bases. Germline assignment: CDR1 MNHNS and CDR2 SASEGT. V lost 6 bases, J lost 1 base, and 13 bases stayed unmatched. The length of the CDR3 is 17 residues. The CDR3 spells CASSLTGERYRTDTQYF. CDR3 in DNA: TGTGCCAGCAGCCTCACAGGGGAACGGTACCGCACAGATACGCAGTATTTT.

This clonotype was observed many times. This chain joins TRBV20-1 and TRBJ2-5; 10 bases are shared with TRBD1. The CDR3 contains 14 residues. The junction had 11 bases not matched to a gene; V was cut back by 4 bases and J by 9 bases. The V gene's germline CDR1 is DFQATT and CDR2 SNEGSKA (reference sequence). Here the CDR3 reads CSATQGTGVSSQYF. The CDR3 region has the DNA TGCAGTGCTACTCAAGGGACAGGGGTCAGTTCCCAGTACTTC.

This clonotype has ten or more counts. The genes are TRBV20-1 and TRBJ1-3, with no clear D. The CDR3 is 15 residues long. Trimming cost V 0 bases and J 1 base, with 10 bases left between them. Per germline, CDR1 DFQATT and CDR2 SNEGSKA (reference sequence). CDR3 bases: TGCAGTGCTAGAGATGGTTCGGGATCTGGAAACACCATATATTTT. As protein: CSARDGSGSGNTIYF.